The rows below give T cell receptor beta chains drawn from one sample of a study of blood T cell repertoires in COVID-19. Repertoires were generated with immunoSEQ multiplex PCR, while TCRdb's copy carries only in-frame clones and drops some. The sample contains roughly 10,000 clones, 90% of which appear only once. Input material: peripheral blood. The receptors were sampled from a human donor in a cohort sampled during active COVID-19. CDR3s include the opening cysteine and the closing phenylalanine or tryptophan. D genes are given only for firm matches.

CASSPRASGGPNTGELFF	TGTGCCAGCAGCCCAAGGGCTAGCGGGGGTCCGAACACCGGGGAGCTGTTTTTT	TRBD2	TRBV7-3	TRBJ2-2
CATSDSSTDTQYF	TGTGCCACCAGTGATTCTAGCACAGATACGCAGTATTTT	NA	TRBV24-1	TRBJ2-3
CASSPGGSYGYTF	TGTGCCAGCAGCCCTGGAGGAAGCTATGGCTACACCTTC	NA	TRBV21-1	TRBJ1-2
CASSPAGTGGSYEQYF	TGTGCCAGCAGTCCAGCAGGGACAGGGGGTTCCTACGAGCAGTACTTC	TRBD1	TRBV7-9	TRBJ2-7
CASGDRGNSGNTIYF	TGTGCCAGCGGGGACAGGGGGAACTCTGGAAACACCATATATTTT	TRBD1	TRBV25-1	TRBJ1-3
CASSLIPGDGYTF	TGTGCCAGCAGTTTAATACCGGGGGACGGCTACACCTTC	NA	TRBV12-3/TRBV12-4	TRBJ1-2
CSVSEQGSAETQYF	TGCAGCGTTTCAGAGCAGGGGTCAGCAGAGACCCAGTACTTC	NA	TRBV29-1	TRBJ2-5
CASSVGWPPGTEAFF	TGTGCCAGCAGCGTAGGATGGCCCCCGGGGACTGAAGCTTTCTTT	NA	TRBV7-8	TRBJ1-1
CAWSVAGGHGYTF	TGTGCCTGGAGTGTAGCGGGGGGGCATGGCTACACCTTC	NA	TRBV30	TRBJ1-2
CASSSGNDEQYF	TGTGCCAGCAGCTCGGGGAACGACGAGCAGTACTTC	NA	TRBV7-2	TRBJ2-7